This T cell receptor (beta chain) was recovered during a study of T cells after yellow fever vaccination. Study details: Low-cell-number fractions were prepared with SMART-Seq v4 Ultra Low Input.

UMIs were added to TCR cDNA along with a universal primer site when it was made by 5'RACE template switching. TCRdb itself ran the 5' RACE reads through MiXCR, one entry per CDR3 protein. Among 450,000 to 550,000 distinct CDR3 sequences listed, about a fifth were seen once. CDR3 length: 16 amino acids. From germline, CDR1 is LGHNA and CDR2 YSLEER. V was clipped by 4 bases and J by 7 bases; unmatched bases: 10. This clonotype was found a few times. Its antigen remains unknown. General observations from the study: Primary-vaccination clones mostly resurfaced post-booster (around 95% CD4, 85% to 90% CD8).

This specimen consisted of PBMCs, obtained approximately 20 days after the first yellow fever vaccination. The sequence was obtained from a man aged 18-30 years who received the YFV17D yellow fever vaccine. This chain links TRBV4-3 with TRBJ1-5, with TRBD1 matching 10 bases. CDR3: CASSRNYGTGDQPQHF. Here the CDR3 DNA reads TGCGCCAGCAGCCGGAATTATGGGACAGGGGACCAGCCCCAGCATTTT.